The clone carrying this TCR beta chain showed up many times. Its specificity is not known. The CDR3 consists of 16 residues. V shed 6 bases, J shed 0 bases, and the junction held 5 bases outside the gene matches. Germline assignment: CDR1 MNHNS and CDR2 SASEGT. This record comes from a study of CD8 T cells in ankylosing spondylitis. Study-wide points: Clones linked to disease, bearing a CD8+ phenotype, were relatively rare in peripheral blood. Reportedly, significant enrichment of disease-linked clones occurred in matched ankylosing spondylitis synovial fluid. In synovial fluid and blood from reactive arthritis, some motif variants were previously reported.

Researchers built TCR beta libraries using quantitative 5'-RACE with molecular barcodes. TCRdb redid the calling of the 5' RACE reads with MiXCR, one entry per CDR3 protein. The sample includes 150,000 to 200,000 distinct CDR3 sequences, 13% seen only once; the top ten take roughly 11%. What was sequenced was blood, either unsorted or a sorted T cell fraction (not recorded which). The receptor was isolated from a female donor with ankylosing spondylitis or in good health (not recorded which). This sequence joins TRBV6-1 and TRBJ2-6; 7 nucleotides match TRBD1. The CDR3 bases are TGTGCCAGCAGGGGACAGCGAAACTCTGGGGCCAACGTCCTGACTTTC. This sequence encodes CASRGQRNSGANVLTF.